Listed below are T cell receptor beta chains from one sample, sequenced in a study of blood T cell repertoires in COVID-19. Generated by immunoSEQ multiplex PCR, the TCRdb table keeps only in-frame clones and is missing some. The profile shows tens of thousands of clones, around 80% of them singletons. The sample comprised peripheral blood. The receptors here all came from a human donor in a cohort sampled during active COVID-19. The CDR3 runs from the conserved cysteine through the conserved F or W. D genes are given only for firm matches. For some rows the clone size is stated as once, few or many, or as a class when expanded; others skip it.

V	D	size	J	CDR3	DNA
TRBV6-5	-	-	TRBJ2-7	CASRRGTDYEQYF	TGTGCCAGCAGACGCGGGACGGATTACGAGCAGTACTTC
TRBV6-5	TRBD2	-	TRBJ2-3	CASSSRTSGTDTQYF	TGTGCCAGCAGTAGCCGGACTAGCGGCACAGATACGCAGTATTTT
TRBV9	TRBD1	-	TRBJ2-3	CASSGPDRGNFADTQYF	TGTGCCAGCAGCGGACCGGACAGGGGGAACTTTGCAGATACGCAGTATTTT
TRBV19	TRBD2	-	TRBJ2-2	CASSPGLAGGRTGELFF	TGTGCCAGTTCCCCCGGACTAGCGGGGGGTAGGACCGGGGAGCTGTTTTTT
TRBV24-1	TRBD1	-	TRBJ2-3	CATSEGQGRGTDTQYF	TGTGCCACCAGTGAAGGACAGGGAAGGGGCACAGATACGCAGTATTTT
TRBV7-2	TRBD2	-	TRBJ2-1	CTSGEYNEQFF	TGTACTAGCGGGGAGTACAATGAGCAGTTCTTC
TRBV19	-	-	TRBJ2-5	CASSTSGGGSETQYF	-
TRBV3-1/TRBV3-2	-	-	TRBJ1-4	CASSSHGEKLFF	TGTGCCAGCAGCTCCCACGGGGAAAAACTGTTTTTT
TRBV7-9	TRBD2	-	TRBJ2-3	CASTVRGGSTDTQYF	TGTGCCAGCACCGTGCGGGGGGGCAGCACAGATACGCAGTATTTT
TRBV30	TRBD1	-	TRBJ1-6	CAWSVRQGDSPLHF	TGTGCCTGGAGTGTACGACAGGGCGATTCACCCCTCCACTTT
TRBV5-1	TRBD2	-	TRBJ2-1	CASSLIGARGVYNEQFF	TGCGCCAGCAGCTTGATCGGGGCCCGGGGGGTCTACAATGAGCAGTTCTTC
TRBV9	TRBD2	-	TRBJ2-3	CASSAVGRGGVHGTDTQYF	TGTGCCAGCAGCGCGGTTGGGCGGGGGGGCGTTCATGGCACAGATACGCAGTATTTT
TRBV19	TRBD1	-	TRBJ1-2	CASSILGTVIYGYTF	TGTGCCAGTAGTATATTGGGGACAGTGATCTATGGCTACACCTTC
TRBV9	TRBD2	-	TRBJ2-1	CASSVEMGLAGGFEQFF	TGTGCCAGCAGCGTAGAAATGGGGCTAGCGGGGGGTTTTGAGCAGTTCTTC
TRBV24-1	-	-	TRBJ2-3	CATSDPGLGTDTQYF	TGTGCCACCAGTGATCCGGGACTCGGCACTGATACGCAGTATTTT
TRBV5-3	-	-	TRBJ1-4	CARSPLRLTLFF	TGTGCCAGAAGCCCCCTGAGGCTTACGCTGTTTTTT
TRBV6-4	TRBD2	-	TRBJ2-1	CASSDWTSGGGFRQFF	TGTGCCAGCAGTGACTGGACTAGCGGGGGGGGTTTTCGGCAGTTCTTC
TRBV5-6	-	-	TRBJ2-3	CASSFSTTDTQYF	TGTGCCAGCAGCTTCAGTACCACAGATACGCAGTATTTT
TRBV6-1	-	few	TRBJ1-6	CASSEGKGPNSPLHF	TGTGCCAGCAGTGAAGGCAAGGGGCCAAATTCACCCCTCCACTTT
TRBV6-1	TRBD1	-	TRBJ1-5	CASSAKSGQLNQPQHF	TGTGCCAGCAGTGCGAAGTCGGGACAGCTAAATCAGCCCCAGCATTTT
TRBV3-1/TRBV3-2	-	-	TRBJ2-7	CASSRGTFYEQYF	TGTGCCAGCAGCCGCGGGACTTTCTACGAGCAGTACTTC
TRBV5-1	TRBD1	once	TRBJ2-6	CASSTGVGANVLTF	TGCGCCAGCAGCACAGGGGTTGGGGCCAACGTCCTGACTTTC
TRBV2	-	-	TRBJ2-5	CASSPDLRETQYF	TGTGCCAGCAGTCCCGATTTGAGAGAGACCCAGTACTTC
TRBV6-5	-	-	TRBJ2-7	CASSYQGASSYEQYF	TGTGCCAGCAGTTACCAGGGTGCAAGCTCCTACGAGCAGTACTTC
TRBV20-1	-	-	TRBJ2-7	CSAASEGEQYF	TGCAGTGCCGCTAGTGAGGGCGAGCAGTACTTC
TRBV10-3	-	few	TRBJ1-3	CAISRDYRSGNTIYF	TGTGCCATCAGTAGGGACTATCGCTCTGGAAACACCATATATTTT
TRBV7-6	-	-	TRBJ1-1	CASSHREGTEAFF	TGTGCCAGCAGCCACCGGGAGGGCACTGAAGCTTTCTTT
TRBV27	-	-	TRBJ2-7	CASSLSRGSTYEQYF	TGTGCCAGCAGTTTATCCCGGGGGTCCACCTACGAGCAGTACTTC
TRBV7-9	-	-	TRBJ1-1	CASSPWGGSHTEAFF	TGTGCCAGCAGCCCCTGGGGGGGTTCCCACACTGAAGCTTTCTTT
TRBV24-1	-	-	TRBJ2-1	CATSGANEQFF	TGTGCCACCAGTGGGGCCAATGAGCAGTTCTTC
TRBV5-1	TRBD1	-	TRBJ1-3	CASSTGTGHSGNTIYF	TGCGCCAGCAGCACTGGGACAGGGCACTCTGGAAACACCATATATTTT
TRBV5-5	TRBD1	-	TRBJ1-2	CASSRTGYGYTF	TGTGCCAGCAGTCGGACAGGCTATGGCTACACCTTC
TRBV3-1/TRBV3-2	-	-	TRBJ2-6	CASSQVPQVSGANVLTF	TGTGCCAGCAGCCAAGTTCCTCAGGTCTCTGGGGCCAACGTCCTGACTTTC
TRBV27	TRBD1	-	TRBJ1-4	CASSLAWGQGDEKLFF	TGTGCCAGCAGTTTAGCGTGGGGACAGGGGGATGAAAAACTGTTTTTT
TRBV7-2	-	-	TRBJ1-5	CASSFGGSVGQPQHF	TGTGCCAGCAGCTTCGGAGGGAGCGTCGGTCAGCCCCAGCATTTT
TRBV5-1	TRBD1	-	TRBJ2-1	CASSLVQLDRGNEQFF	TGCGCCAGCAGCTTGGTGCAGTTGGACAGGGGGAATGAGCAGTTCTTC
TRBV18	-	-	TRBJ1-6	CAPRRPGYNSPLHF	TGTGCCCCCCGGCGGCCGGGCTATAATTCACCCCTCCACTTT
TRBV10-1	TRBD2	-	TRBJ2-2	CASSEQRGSGELFF	TGCGCCAGCAGTGAACAGCGGGGGTCCGGGGAGCTGTTTTTT
TRBV10-3	TRBD1	-	TRBJ1-3	CAITAGQGIGNTIYF	TGTGCCATCACCGCCGGACAGGGGATTGGAAACACCATATATTTT
TRBV2	-	-	TRBJ1-6	CASIREYNSPLHF	TGTGCCAGCATCCGGGAGTATAATTCACCCCTCCACTTT
TRBV9	TRBD1	-	TRBJ2-2	CASSMGQGTGELFF	TGTGCCAGCAGCATGGGACAGGGCACCGGGGAGCTGTTTTTT